These 20 T cell receptor beta chains came from one sample sequenced in a study of cytomegalovirus exposure and HLA in healthy donors. Amplification used 60 Vbeta primers and 13 Jbeta primers. TCRdb keeps only in-frame clones here, not all; method: immunoSEQ multiplex PCR. The sample yields fewer than 150,000 clones, roughly 73% seen once. The sequenced sample was PBMCs. These TCRs come from a human donor in good health.

The chain is built from TRBV19 and TRBJ2-2; 12 bases map to TRBD2. CDR3 length equals 15 residues. J was trimmed by 3 bases and V by 5 bases; bases with no gene match: 1. The V gene's germline CDR1 is LNHDA and CDR2 SQIVND (reference sequence). The CDR3 protein is CASSWTSGDTGELFF. The CDR3 nucleotides read TGTGCCAGTAGTTGGACTAGCGGGGACACCGGGGAGCTGTTTTTT.

This chain connects TRBV7-9 to TRBJ2-5, with 8 bases matching TRBD1. The J call may be in error: the DNA end matches TRBJ2-7 better. CDR3 length equals 13 residues. Germline V gives CDR1 SEHNR, CDR2 FQNEAQ (reference sequence). CDR3 region: CASSGQGGYEQYF. Written as DNA, the CDR3 is TGTGCCAGCAGTGGACAGGGAGGATACGAGCAGTACTTC.

This clone was seen a few times. The J gene is TRBJ1-5, the V gene TRBV7-8, with D perhaps matching TRBD1 (5 bases). Deletions cut 0 bases from V and 4 bases from J, with 16 bases between. The germline V gene has CDR1 SGHVS and CDR2 FQNEAQ. The CDR3 totals 17 residues. DNA for the CDR3: TGTGCCAGCAGCTTAGCGCGGGGGGACGGTCCTAATCAGCCCCAGCATTTT. Protein product: CASSLARGDGPNQPQHF.

This chain joins TRBV7-9 and TRBJ1-6, with unresolved D. With 4 bases removed from V and 7 bases from J, the gap between germline ends came to 11 bases. Germline V CDR1 and CDR2: SEHNR, FQNEAQ (reference sequence). The CDR3 is 14 amino acids. The CDR3 coding sequence is TGTGCCAGCAGCTCCGGGTTTCTGAATTCACCCCTCCACTTT. This encodes CASSSGFLNSPLHF. The entire variable domain, with the rest obtained from reference TRBV7-9 and TRBJ1-6, is as follows: DTGVSQNPRHKITKRGQNVTFRCDPISEHNRLYWYRQTLGQGPEFLTYFQNEAQLEKSRLLSDRFSAERPKGSFSTLEIQRTEQGDSAMYLCASSSGFLNSPLHFGNGTRLTVT.

V and J are TRBV5-1 and TRBJ2-1; 10 positions match TRBD2. Germline values: CDR1 SGHRS, CDR2 YFSETQ. The V gene end was trimmed by 0 bases and the J gene end by 10 bases; junction bases not matched to a gene: 7. There are 15 residues in the CDR3. The CDR3 DNA reads as TGCGCCAGCAGCTTGGCAGCGGGGGGGCCTAGGGAGCAGTTCTTC. It is translated as CASSLAAGGPREQFF.

V is TRBV28 and J is TRBJ1-6; 8 nucleotides line up with TRBD1. Trimming removed 6 bases from V and 0 bases from J; junction bases left unmatched: 4. Germline V gene data show CDR1 as MDHEN and CDR2 as SYDVKM. The CDR3 sequence is 16 residues long. The DNA for the CDR3 is TGTGCCAGCAGAAAGACAGGGGCCTCCTATAATTCACCCCTCCACTTT. This sequence encodes CASRKTGASYNSPLHF.

This chain connects TRBV7-9 to TRBJ2-7; 7 nucleotides line up with TRBD1. CDR1 is SEHNR and CDR2 is FQNEAQ in the germline V gene (reference sequence). V lost 3 bases, J lost 7 bases, and 6 bases stayed unmatched. CDR3 size: 13 residues. The CDR3 spells CASSFGQEGEQYF. The DNA of the CDR3 is TGTGCCAGCAGCTTCGGACAGGAAGGGGAGCAGTACTTC.

The chain has TRBV5-1 and TRBJ2-3; 11 positions agree with TRBD2. Germline trimming cut 2 bases from V and 4 bases from J; bases unmatched to any gene: 9. Germline-derived CDR1 and CDR2 are SGHRS and YFSETQ. The CDR3 sequence is 17 residues long. This CDR3 reads CASSFWFSGGGSDTQYF. In nucleotides, the CDR3 is TGCGCCAGCAGCTTTTGGTTTAGCGGGGGGGGTTCAGATACGCAGTATTTT. Based on the CDR3 plus reference TRBV5-1 and TRBJ2-3, the full variable domain is KAGVTQTPRYLIKTRGQQVTLSCSPISGHRSVSWYQQTPGQGLQFLFEYFSETQRNKGNFPGRFSGRQFSNSRSEMNVSTLELGDSALYLCASSFWFSGGGSDTQYFGPGTRLTVL.

The CDR3 DNA follows: TGTGCCAGCAGCTTAGAACAGACTAGGGGAAAACTGTTTTTT. It codes for CASSLEQTRGKLFF. The chain combines TRBV7-9 with TRBJ1-4; the D gene is possibly TRBD1 (5 bases). The CDR3 covers 14 residues. In germline, CDR1 is SEHNR, CDR2 FQNEAQ (reference sequence). Deletions cut 1 base from V and 10 bases from J, with 13 bases between.

Only one count was recorded for this clone. This chain connects TRBV9 to TRBJ1-5; 7 nucleotides align to TRBD1. Germline CDR1 reads SGDLS; CDR2 reads YYNGEE. The CDR3 consists of 15 residues. Germline trimming cut 2 bases from V and 3 bases from J; bases unmatched to any gene: 5. This CDR3 reads CASSVTGSINQPQHF. In DNA, the CDR3 is TGTGCCAGCAGCGTGACAGGGAGTATCAATCAGCCCCAGCATTTT.

The chain recombines TRBV5-1 with TRBJ2-7, with TRBD1 as a possible D gene (6 bases). The germline V and J ends were trimmed by 4 bases and 2 bases, with 16 bases remaining between them. Per the germline V gene, CDR1 is SGHRS and CDR2 is YFSETQ. The CDR3 is made up of 15 amino acids. CDR3 DNA: TGCGCCAGCAGCCTAGACAGGCCTATTGCCTACGAGCAGTACTTC. Translating it yields CASSLDRPIAYEQYF.

The rearrangement joins TRBV29-1 to TRBJ2-2; 11 bases fit TRBD2. CDR1 and CDR2 from the germline V gene are SQVTM and ANQGSEA. V was clipped by 6 bases and J by 0 bases; unmatched bases: 9. The CDR3 totals 17 residues. The CDR3 DNA follows: TGCAGCGTAGCTGGGACTAGCGGTAACCCGAACACCGGGGAGCTGTTTTTT. It specifies CSVAGTSGNPNTGELFF.

The genes are TRBV7-3 and TRBJ2-1; 9 bases align to TRBD2. V lost 5 bases to trimming and J lost 2 bases; unmatched junction nucleotides: 13. The CDR3 loop spans 18 amino acids. Germline V gives CDR1 SGHTA, CDR2 FQGTGA. CDR3 nucleotide sequence: TGTGCCAGCAGCCCCAATCCCGGACTAGCGAGAGCCTACAATGAGCAGTTCTTC. It encodes CASSPNPGLARAYNEQFF.

The J gene is TRBJ2-1, the V gene TRBV19, with 11 nucleotides matching TRBD2. In germline, CDR1 is LNHDA, CDR2 SQIVND (reference sequence). This CDR3 is 15 amino acids long. V was clipped by 6 bases and J by 10 bases; unmatched bases: 11. The CDR3 DNA reads TGTGCCAGTAGGGTCTTACTAGCGGGAGTGGGAGAGCAGTTCTTC. This encodes CASRVLLAGVGEQFF.

The J gene is TRBJ2-7, the V gene TRBV19, with TRBD2 identical over 12 bases. This CDR3 has 17 amino acids. With V trimmed by 6 bases and J by 2 bases, 11 bases remained unmatched. Germline V CDR1 and CDR2: LNHDA, SQIVND (reference sequence). CDR3 protein: CASSSPGTSGLPYEQYF. The CDR3 DNA reads as TGTGCCAGTAGCAGTCCCGGGACTAGCGGGCTCCCCTACGAGCAGTACTTC.

The chain recombines TRBV7-2 with TRBJ1-5; D not resolved. The CDR3 is 12 residues long. V was pared by 1 base and J by 6 bases, with 4 bases between. The germline V gene has CDR1 SGHTA and CDR2 FQGNSA. This chain's CDR3 is CASSLELQPQHF. In nucleotides, the CDR3 is TGTGCCAGCAGCTTAGAGCTTCAGCCCCAGCATTTT. Filled out from reference TRBV7-2 and TRBJ1-5, the complete variable domain reads GAGVSQSPSNKVTEKGKDVELRCDPISGHTALYWYRQSLGQGLEFLIYFQGNSAPDKSGLPSDRFSAERTGGSVSTLTIQRTQQEDSAVYLCASSLELQPQHFGDGTRLSIL.

This clone was picked up one time. This chain joins TRBV13 and TRBJ1-1, with D perhaps matching TRBD1 (5 bases). The germline V gene encodes CDR1 PRHDT and CDR2 FYEKMQ (reference sequence). The CDR3 loop spans 14 amino acids. The germline V and J ends were trimmed by 3 bases and 0 bases, with 8 bases remaining between them. The CDR3 bases are TGTGCCAGCAGCTTGCAAGGGGTGAACACTGAAGCTTTCTTT. Translating gives CASSLQGVNTEAFF.

The V and J genes are TRBV9 and TRBJ2-1; a weak D match, TRBD2 (6 bases). Germline loops: CDR1 SGDLS, CDR2 YYNGEE. V shed 3 bases and J shed 0 bases, with 10 bases lying between them. The CDR3 extends over 15 amino acids. The CDR3 sequence: CASSAGSLSYNEQFF. CDR3 DNA: TGTGCCAGCAGCGCCGGGAGTCTCTCCTACAATGAGCAGTTCTTC. Full variable domain (missing parts from reference TRBV9 and TRBJ2-1): DSGVTQTPKHLITATGQRVTLRCSPRSGDLSVYWYQQSLDQGLQFLIQYYNGEERAKGNILERFSAQQFPDLHSELNLSSLELGDSALYFCASSAGSLSYNEQFFGPGTRLTVL.

The V gene is TRBV5-1, the J gene TRBJ1-1; the D is unclear. CDR1 and CDR2 from the germline V gene are SGHRS and YFSETQ. V lost 0 bases and J lost 0, with 9 bases in between. This CDR3 spans 15 amino acids. The CDR3 spells CASSLDRSLNTEAFF. In DNA form, the CDR3 reads TGCGCCAGCAGCTTGGATCGGAGCTTGAACACTGAAGCTTTCTTT.

This clone was observed once. The rearrangement uses TRBV28 and TRBJ2-1; D may be TRBD1 (6 bases). Germline V gene data show CDR1 as MDHEN and CDR2 as SYDVKM. CDR3 length: 13 amino acids. Trimming took 7 bases from V and 6 from J, leaving 13 bases between them. The CDR3 DNA reads TGTGCCAGCAACCTACAGGGTGCCAATGAGCAGTTCTTC. It codes for CASNLQGANEQFF.